This TCR beta chain was recorded in a study of blood T cell repertoires in COVID-19. Study-wide context: Researchers got acute and convalescent COVID-19 samples from the United States, Italy and Spain. PBMCs, B-cell-depleted T cells, or T cells were the source of the cDNA or gDNA that made up the material.

There are a few counts of this clone. Study processing details: It was from reference gene primer amplification that nucleated cell counts were estimated. TCRdb's table, derived via immunoSEQ multiplex PCR, lists solely in-frame clones and lacks some. V and J calls and clone size come straight from that table; D and trimming were deduced from the DNA. The sample carries a few hundred thousand clones, nearly 90% recorded once. The CDR3 contains 14 residues. Trimming cost V 1 base and J 6 bases, with 7 bases left between them. The germline CDR1 and CDR2 sequences are SEHNR and FQNEAQ (reference sequence).

The sample consisted of peripheral blood. The rearrangement uses TRBV7-9 and TRBJ1-6, with D possibly being TRBD1 (6 bases). The sequence was collected from a woman between 55 and 75 years old with COVID-19, enrolled during active disease. This CDR3 is CASSLGQVNSPLHF. In nucleotides, the CDR3 is TGTGCCAGCAGCTTAGGACAGGTTAATTCACCCCTCCACTTT.